This record concerns one T cell receptor beta chain sequence. At one boundary the junction diverges from the germline segment, which might be a read error. The source of the sample is a study of blood T cell repertoires in COVID-19. The CDR3 totals 12 residues. Germline values: CDR1 SGHTA, CDR2 FQGNSA. How the authors handled the data: Using reference gene primer amplification, nucleated cell counts were estimated. Profiled with immunoSEQ multiplex PCR; TCRdb holds only in-frame clones, not every one. From that table come the V and J calls and clone size; the DNA was used to work out D and trimming. The sample records about 180,000 clones, about 83% being singletons. Assignments of participants to cohorts depended upon their own reported clinical history.

The chain has TRBV7-2 and TRBJ2-7; 7 nucleotides line up with TRBD1. The TCR comes from a woman aged 25-40 years who had recovered from COVID-19. Sequenced sample: PBMCs or T cells enriched from blood (not recorded which). CDR3 DNA sequence: TGTGCCAGCAGCCCAGGGGGTCCGGGACAGAACTTC. Its protein is CASSPGGPGQNF.